Presented here are 17 T cell receptor beta chains from one specimen sequenced in a study of blood T cell repertoires in COVID-19. The assay was immunoSEQ multiplex PCR, and TCRdb's table has in-frame clones only and misses some. The sample comprises 65,000 to 70,000 clones, around 92% of which are singletons, and around 14% rests with the top ten. What was sequenced was peripheral blood. Source of these receptors: a human donor with active COVID-19. The donor label of this sample is uncertain.

This clone was recorded once. This chain links TRBV6-1 with TRBJ1-6, with 11 bases fitting TRBD1. Losses at the gene ends were 5 bases for V and 9 bases for J; bases not matched to a gene: 18. Germline V gene lookup returns CDR1 MNHNS and CDR2 SASEGT. This CDR3 region has 19 residues. The CDR3 DNA follows: TGTGCCAGCAGTAAAGGAGACGGACAGGGGGCTTTCTCGGTTTCACCCCTCCACTTT. Translation gives CASSKGDGQGAFSVSPLHF.

The chain has TRBV28 and TRBJ2-2, with 8 bases fitting TRBD1. Germline values: CDR1 MDHEN, CDR2 SYDVKM. The CDR3 sequence is 17 residues long. J gave up 1 base and V 4 bases, and 8 bases lay outside the gene matches. The CDR3 DNA is TGTGCCAGCAGTTACCCTACACAGGGGGTGAACACCGGGGAGCTGTTTTTT. Translation gives CASSYPTQGVNTGELFF.

The chain joins TRBV6-5 to TRBJ2-7, with a tentative D call TRBD2 (6 bases). Germline V CDR1 and CDR2: MNHEY, SVGAGI. V was clipped by 0 bases and J by 0 bases, with 12 bases between them. The CDR3 is made up of 16 amino acids. CDR3 sequence: CASSYSRDLPSYEQYF. The CDR3 nucleotides are TGTGCCAGCAGTTACTCGCGGGACTTACCCTCCTACGAGCAGTACTTC.

CDR3 nucleotides: TGCGCCAGCAGCCAGGAGGGACAGGGAGTTCGGGAGCAGTACTTC. This sequence encodes CASSQEGQGVREQYF. The chain uses TRBV4-1 and TRBJ2-7; 9 bases match TRBD1. Per germline, CDR1 MGHRA and CDR2 YSYEKL. The V and J ends lost 3 bases and 7 bases, in that order; junction bases with no gene match: 10. This CDR3 contains 15 residues.

The V gene is TRBV19, the J gene TRBJ1-5; 7 bases match TRBD1. CDR1 LNHDA and CDR2 SQIVND come from the germline V gene (reference sequence). After removal of 4 bases from V and 1 base from J, the junction contained 7 bases not matched to a gene. The CDR3 length is 16 residues. CDR3 residues: CASSTLRGASNQPQHF. For the CDR3, the DNA is TGTGCCAGTAGTACCCTCAGGGGGGCGAGCAATCAGCCCCAGCATTTT.

The genes are TRBV5-8 and TRBJ2-2; 9 nucleotides agree with TRBD2. The ends lost 0 bases at V and 9 bases at J; junction bases unmatched: 3. The CDR3 has 14 residues. The V gene's germline CDR1 is SGHTS and CDR2 YDEGEE. Written as DNA, the CDR3 is TGTGCCAGCAGCTTGGCCGGGACTAGCAGGGAGCTGTTTTTT. Translating gives CASSLAGTSRELFF.

The J gene is TRBJ2-3, the V gene TRBV10-3; 11 nucleotides agree with TRBD2. The CDR3 loop spans 15 amino acids. With 9 bases clipped from V and 5 bases from J, the junction kept 10 bases outside the gene matches. Per the germline V gene, CDR1 is ENHRY and CDR2 is SYGVKD. Written as DNA, the CDR3 is TGTGCCATTTCACCGGGACTAGCGGAGCGAGATACGCAGTATTTT. Its protein product is CAISPGLAERDTQYF.

V gene TRBV19 combines with J gene TRBJ1-5; D is possibly TRBD1 (6 bases). The V gene's germline CDR1 is LNHDA and CDR2 SQIVND (reference sequence). This CDR3 has 15 residues. Trimming pared 3 bases from V and 7 bases from J, leaving 16 bases between. The CDR3 DNA is TGTGCCAGTAGTATTTGGGGGACATCGAAACAGCCCCAGCATTTT. Translation gives CASSIWGTSKQPQHF.

This clone was seen once. The V call is TRBV28, the J call TRBJ2-4; 8 positions agree with TRBD1. The CDR3 loop spans 14 amino acids. J was trimmed by 7 bases and V by 6 bases; bases with no gene match: 8. In germline, CDR1 is MDHEN, CDR2 SYDVKM. DNA of the CDR3: TGTGCCAGCAGCCCGACAGGGGAGTATAACATTCAGTACTTC. Its protein product is CASSPTGEYNIQYF.

The chain couples TRBV28 to TRBJ2-3; 7 positions agree with TRBD1. V lost 5 bases to trimming and J lost 2 bases; unmatched junction nucleotides: 7. Germline V gene lookup returns CDR1 MDHEN and CDR2 SYDVKM. CDR3 length: 15 residues. The CDR3 here is CASSPNRGYTDTQYF. The CDR3 bases are TGTGCCAGCAGTCCTAACAGGGGCTACACAGATACGCAGTATTTT.

This chain uses TRBV4-2 with TRBJ2-7; D is unresolved. Between the trimmed V and J ends, which lost 0 bases and 3 bases, there was a span of 9 bases. The germline CDR1 and CDR2 sequences are LGHNA and YNFKEQ. The CDR3 runs to 14 residues. The DNA for the CDR3 is TGTGCCAGCAGCCAAGATTTAATCGGCTACGAGCAGTACTTC. This codes for CASSQDLIGYEQYF.

This clone is medium-sized within its sample. V gene TRBV19 combines with J gene TRBJ2-5, with D uncertain. The germline V gene encodes CDR1 LNHDA and CDR2 SQIVND (reference sequence). There are 15 residues in the CDR3. Trimming shortened V by 3 bases and J by 2 bases, and 13 bases separated the two germline ends. Here the CDR3 DNA reads TGTGCCAGTAGTATTGCCCTGATGAGACAAGAGACCCAGTACTTC. This codes for CASSIALMRQETQYF.

This chain connects TRBV5-6 to TRBJ1-4; D gene uncertain. The CDR3 covers 15 residues. CDR1 and CDR2 (germline): SGHDT, YYEEEE. V gave up 0 bases and J gave up 7 bases, with 13 bases separating them. The CDR3 DNA sequence: TGTGCCAGCAGCTTGGTCGGCGCCGGCGGTGAAAAACTGTTTTTT. Protein: CASSLVGAGGEKLFF.

The gene calls are TRBV6-5 and TRBJ1-3, with D unresolved. V gave up 10 bases and J gave up 0 bases, with 13 bases separating them. The CDR3 consists of 14 residues. The germline V gene encodes CDR1 MNHEY and CDR2 SVGAGI. The CDR3 nucleotides are TGTGCCACCGTAAAAACAGACTCTGGAAACACCATATATTTT. It translates to CATVKTDSGNTIYF.

The genes are TRBV14 and TRBJ1-1; D gene uncertain. V was cut by 4 bases and J by 2 bases, with 11 bases left in between. The CDR3 spans 14 residues. Germline loops: CDR1 SGHDN, CDR2 FVKESK. The CDR3 is CASSRVSFNTEAFF. The CDR3 DNA reads TGTGCCAGCAGCCGAGTTTCTTTCAACACTGAAGCTTTCTTT.

The gene calls are TRBV4-2 and TRBJ1-5, with D perhaps TRBD1 (6 bases). Trimming took 2 bases from V and 7 from J, leaving 15 bases between them. The length of the CDR3 is 15 residues. Germline assignment: CDR1 LGHNA and CDR2 YNFKEQ. CDR3 residues: CASSQKQGAEQPQHF. In nucleotides, the CDR3 is TGTGCCAGCAGCCAAAAACAGGGAGCCGAACAGCCCCAGCATTTT.

This chain uses TRBV5-5 with TRBJ1-5, with 7 bases that match TRBD1. Germline CDR1 is SGHKS and CDR2 is YYEKEE (reference sequence). The junction had 6 bases not matched to a gene; V was cut back by 0 bases and J by 6 bases. The CDR3 runs to 15 residues. In DNA form, the CDR3 reads TGTGCCAGCAGCTTGGAGAGACAGGGTACTCAGCCCCAGCATTTT. Translation gives CASSLERQGTQPQHF. Based on the CDR3 plus reference TRBV5-5 and TRBJ1-5, the full variable domain is DAGVTQSPTHLIKTRGQQVTLRCSPISGHKSVSWYQQVLGQGPQFIFQYYEKEERGRGNFPDRFSARQFPNYSSELNVNALLLGDSALYLCASSLERQGTQPQHFGDGTRLSIL.